This record looks at one TCR beta chain sequence and its context. It lacks a known antigen. Base quality data are lacking; no much larger clone is found one base away. The record originates from a study of blood T cell repertoires in COVID-19 (TCRdb year 2020). In terms of the full investigation: Collaborator samples came from the United States, Italy and Spain and covered acute and convalescent phases of COVID-19. The prospective study material was composed of cDNA or gDNA derived from T cells, B-cell-depleted T cells, or PBMCs. The dataset comprised deeply sampled blood TCRbeta repertoires from subjects exposed to, actively infected with, or recovered from COVID-19. The repertoires were released in a freely available public database meant as a resource for research on the immune response to SARS-CoV-2. Samples came from the ongoing ImmuneRACE study (first 160 participants) plus 1,254 subjects from 6 global collaborators. Nearly every sample came with metadata listing a de-identified subject ID, COVID-19 status, age in years and sex. Where available, HLA class I and class II types were taken from metadata supplied by the sample provider and were not determined by assay-based typing. General study outcomes and caveats: How much clinical and demographic metadata was included differed by source and by participant, and the metadata was provided uncurated.

CDR3 length: 16 amino acids, cysteine to phenylalanine. Only the CDR3 portion is preserved as DNA: 48 bases, with reading frame beginning at the first base. From the germline V gene, CDR1 is SGDLS and CDR2 is YYNGEE. Trimming removed 3 bases from V and 0 bases from J; the gene matches leave 7 bases unexplained. TCRbeta CDR3 regions were amplified from genomic DNA by means of the immunoSEQ Assay, a bias-controlled multiplex PCR. On the study's bioinformatics: Nucleated cell counts per sample were estimated from amplification of reference gene primers within the assay. To quantify the absolute abundance of each unique TCRbeta CDR3 rearrangement, sequence reads were collapsed and filtered. For each sample, productive Simpson clonality was calculated by taking the square root of Simpson's diversity index across productive rearrangements. In TCRdb, the immuneACCESS table is reduced to in-frame sequences with V and J assigned. These tables do not hold every clone; where another copy was compared, an unresolved V gene accounts for under half, and the others remain unexplained. For V, J and clone size, that table is used; D and trimming come from the DNA. The sample table records some 41,000 clones; around 93% of these occur just once. Around 14% of the sample is in the top ten clones.

The collaborating institutions used their own protocols to collect whole blood in K2EDTA tubes. For TCRbeta analysis, collaborator samples were shipped as frozen whole blood, as isolated PBMCs, or as DNA extracted from either sample type. Sequenced input: peripheral blood. This chain is built from TRBV9 and TRBJ2-3, with TRBD2 matching 7 junction bases. The clonotype comes from a woman aged 25 to 45 in a cohort sampled during active COVID-19. For the CDR3, the sequence is CASSEGDSGSTDTQYF. DNA sequence: TGTGCCAGCAGCGAAGGGGATAGCGGGAGCACAGATACGCAGTATTTT.